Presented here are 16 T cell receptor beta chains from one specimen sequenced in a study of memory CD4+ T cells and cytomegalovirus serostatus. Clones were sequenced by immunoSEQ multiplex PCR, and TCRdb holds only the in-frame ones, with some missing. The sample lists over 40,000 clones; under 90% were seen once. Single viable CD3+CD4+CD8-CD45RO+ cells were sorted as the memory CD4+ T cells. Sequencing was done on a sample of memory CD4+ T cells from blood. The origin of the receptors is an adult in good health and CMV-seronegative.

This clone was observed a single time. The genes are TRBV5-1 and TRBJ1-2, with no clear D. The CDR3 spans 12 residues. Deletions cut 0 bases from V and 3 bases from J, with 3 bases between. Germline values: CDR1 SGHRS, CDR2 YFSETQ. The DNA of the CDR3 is TGCGCCAGCAGCTTGGAGGACTATGGCTACACCTTC. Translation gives CASSLEDYGYTF.

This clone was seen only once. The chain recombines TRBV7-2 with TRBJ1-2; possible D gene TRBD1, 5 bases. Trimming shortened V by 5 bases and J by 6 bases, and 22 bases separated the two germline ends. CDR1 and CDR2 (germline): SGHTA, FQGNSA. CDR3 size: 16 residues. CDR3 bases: TGTGCCAGCAGCCTTTCCCAGGGTTTTGGTACCCATGGCTACACCTTC. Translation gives CASSLSQGFGTHGYTF.

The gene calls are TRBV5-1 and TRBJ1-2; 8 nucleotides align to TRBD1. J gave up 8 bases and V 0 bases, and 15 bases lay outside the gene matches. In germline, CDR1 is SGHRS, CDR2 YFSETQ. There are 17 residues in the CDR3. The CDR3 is CASSLDPLGQGAWGYTF. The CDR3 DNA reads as TGCGCCAGCAGCTTGGACCCCCTGGGGCAGGGGGCATGGGGCTACACCTTC.

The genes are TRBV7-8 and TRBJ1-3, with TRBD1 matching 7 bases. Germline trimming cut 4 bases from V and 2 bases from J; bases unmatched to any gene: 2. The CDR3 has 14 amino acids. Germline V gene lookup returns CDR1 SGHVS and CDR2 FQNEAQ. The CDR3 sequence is CASSSGGTGNTIYF. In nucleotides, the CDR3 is TGTGCCAGCAGCTCAGGGGGGACTGGAAACACCATATATTTT.

CDR3 coding DNA: TGTGCCAGCAGCCCTACCCGCTATGGCTACACCTTC. It specifies CASSPTRYGYTF. The chain has TRBV7-8 and TRBJ1-2; D gene ambiguous. Germline V CDR1 and CDR2: SGHVS, FQNEAQ. The V and J ends lost 5 bases and 4 bases respectively, with 8 bases between them. This CDR3 region has 12 residues.

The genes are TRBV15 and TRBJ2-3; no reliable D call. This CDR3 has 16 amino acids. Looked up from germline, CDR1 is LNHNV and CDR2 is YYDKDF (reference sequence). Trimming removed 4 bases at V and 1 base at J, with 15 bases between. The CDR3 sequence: CATSNPGFAGTDTQYF. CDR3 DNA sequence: TGTGCCACCAGCAATCCGGGTTTTGCCGGCACAGATACGCAGTATTTT.

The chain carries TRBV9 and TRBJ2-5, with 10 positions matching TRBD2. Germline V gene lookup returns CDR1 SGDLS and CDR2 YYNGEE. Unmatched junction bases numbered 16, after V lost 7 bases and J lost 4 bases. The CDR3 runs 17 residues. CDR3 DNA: TGTGCCAGCGGAGGGATAGCGGGGGGCCCGAATGGAGAGACCCAGTACTTC. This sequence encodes CASGGIAGGPNGETQYF.

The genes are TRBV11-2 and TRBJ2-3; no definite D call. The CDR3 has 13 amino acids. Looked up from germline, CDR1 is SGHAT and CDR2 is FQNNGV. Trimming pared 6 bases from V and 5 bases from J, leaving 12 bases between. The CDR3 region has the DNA TGTGCCAGCAGGTCGAATCTTAAAGATACGCAGTATTTT. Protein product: CASRSNLKDTQYF.

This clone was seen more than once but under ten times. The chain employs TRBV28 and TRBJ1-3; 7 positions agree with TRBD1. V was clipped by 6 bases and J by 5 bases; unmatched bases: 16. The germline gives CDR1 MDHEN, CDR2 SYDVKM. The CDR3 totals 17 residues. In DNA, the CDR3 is TGTGCCAGCAGGACGTCACAGGGGCGGGCGACTAGAAACACCATATATTTT. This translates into CASRTSQGRATRNTIYF.

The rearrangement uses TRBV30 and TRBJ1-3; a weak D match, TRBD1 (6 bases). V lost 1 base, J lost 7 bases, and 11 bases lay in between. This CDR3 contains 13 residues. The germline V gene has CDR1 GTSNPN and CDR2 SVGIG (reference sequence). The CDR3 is CAWSAGGGNTIYF. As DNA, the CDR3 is TGTGCCTGGAGTGCTGGGGGCGGGAACACCATATATTTT.

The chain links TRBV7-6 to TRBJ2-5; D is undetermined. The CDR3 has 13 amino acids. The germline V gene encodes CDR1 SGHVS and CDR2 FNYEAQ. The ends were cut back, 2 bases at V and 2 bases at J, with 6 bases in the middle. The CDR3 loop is CASSLSPQETQYF. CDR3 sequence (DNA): TGTGCCAGCAGCTTAAGTCCACAAGAGACCCAGTACTTC.

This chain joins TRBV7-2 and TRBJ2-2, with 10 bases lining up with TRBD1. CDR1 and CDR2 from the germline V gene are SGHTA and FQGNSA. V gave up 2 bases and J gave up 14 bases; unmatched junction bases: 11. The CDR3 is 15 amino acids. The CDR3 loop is CASSLTSTDRGNLFF. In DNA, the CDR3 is TGTGCCAGCAGCTTAACGTCGACGGACAGGGGGAATCTGTTTTTT.

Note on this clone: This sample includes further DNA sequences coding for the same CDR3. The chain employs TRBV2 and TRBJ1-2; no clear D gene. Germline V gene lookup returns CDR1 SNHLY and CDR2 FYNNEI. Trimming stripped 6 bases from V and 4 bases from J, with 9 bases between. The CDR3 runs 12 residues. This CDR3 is CASSLEGYGYTF. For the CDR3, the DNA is TGTGCCAGCAGCCTTGAGGGCTATGGCTACACCTTC.

The CDR3 here is CASSADYSNQPQHF. DNA for the CDR3: TGTGCCAGCAGTGCAGACTATAGCAATCAGCCCCAGCATTTT. The chain combines TRBV2 with TRBJ1-5, with D unclear. Germline V lookup: CDR1 SNHLY, CDR2 FYNNEI. This CDR3 is 14 amino acids long. Trimming removed 4 bases from V and 0 bases from J, with 7 bases in between.

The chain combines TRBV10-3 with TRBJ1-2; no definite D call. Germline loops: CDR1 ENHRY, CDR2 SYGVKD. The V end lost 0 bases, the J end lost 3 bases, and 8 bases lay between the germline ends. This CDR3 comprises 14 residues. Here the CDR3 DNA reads TGTGCCATCAGTGAGTCGGGGAGTGACTATGGCTACACCTTC. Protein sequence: CAISESGSDYGYTF.

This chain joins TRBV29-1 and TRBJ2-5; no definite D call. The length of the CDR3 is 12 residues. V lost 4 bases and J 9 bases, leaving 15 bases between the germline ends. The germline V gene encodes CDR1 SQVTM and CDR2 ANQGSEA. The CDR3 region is CSVALSSGAQYF. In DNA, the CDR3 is TGCAGCGTTGCACTCAGTAGTGGGGCCCAGTACTTC.